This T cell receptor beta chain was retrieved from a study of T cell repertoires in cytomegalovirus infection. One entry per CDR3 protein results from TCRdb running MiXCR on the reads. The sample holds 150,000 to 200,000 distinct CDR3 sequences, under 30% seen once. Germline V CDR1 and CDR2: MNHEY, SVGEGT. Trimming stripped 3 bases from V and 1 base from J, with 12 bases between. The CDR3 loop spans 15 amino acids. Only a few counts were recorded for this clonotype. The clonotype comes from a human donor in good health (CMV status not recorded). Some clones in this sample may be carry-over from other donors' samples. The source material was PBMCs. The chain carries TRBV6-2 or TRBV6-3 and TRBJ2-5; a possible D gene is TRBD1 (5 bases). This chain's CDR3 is CASSYGAALQETQYF. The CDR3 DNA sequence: TGTGCCAGCAGTTATGGGGCAGCGCTCCAAGAGACCCAGTACTTC.